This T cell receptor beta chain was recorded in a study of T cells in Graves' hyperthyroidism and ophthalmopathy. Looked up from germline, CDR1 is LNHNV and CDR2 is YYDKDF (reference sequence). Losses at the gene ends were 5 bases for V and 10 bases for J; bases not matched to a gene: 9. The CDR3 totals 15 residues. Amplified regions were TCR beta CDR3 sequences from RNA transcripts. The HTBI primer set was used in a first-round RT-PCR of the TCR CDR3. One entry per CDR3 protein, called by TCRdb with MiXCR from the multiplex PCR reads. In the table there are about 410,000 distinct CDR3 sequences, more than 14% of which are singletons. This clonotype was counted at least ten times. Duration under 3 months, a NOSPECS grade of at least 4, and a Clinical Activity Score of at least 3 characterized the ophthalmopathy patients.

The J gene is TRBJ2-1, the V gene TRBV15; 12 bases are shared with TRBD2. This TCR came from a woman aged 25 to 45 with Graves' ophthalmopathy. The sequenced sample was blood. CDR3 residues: CATSHRTSGKPEQFF. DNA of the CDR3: TGTGCCACCAGCCACCGGACTAGCGGGAAACCGGAGCAGTTCTTC.